Each of the 30 T cell receptor beta chains below was sequenced from the same sample in a study of cytomegalovirus exposure and HLA in healthy donors. Primers: 60 Vbeta forward and 13 Jbeta reverse. Clones were read by immunoSEQ multiplex PCR, and TCRdb kept only the in-frame ones, dropping some. The data contain some 140,000 clones, roughly 74% of them seen just once; the ten biggest clones take up roughly 2.8%. The sequencing sample was made of PBMCs. Every receptor here comes from a man aged 18 to 30 in good health and CMV-seronegative.

J is TRBJ2-5 and V is TRBV15; D is uncertain. The J call is in doubt because the DNA end fits TRBJ2-7 better. The length of the CDR3 is 12 residues. Germline CDR1 and CDR2: LNHNV and YYDKDF (reference sequence). The CDR3 DNA follows: TGTGCCACCAGCAGAGATAGAAACGAGCAGTACTTC. Translation gives CATSRDRNEQYF.

This clone occurred once. This chain joins TRBV18 and TRBJ1-5; D possibly corresponds to TRBD1 (5 bases). Trimming removed 0 bases at V and 0 bases at J, with 12 bases between. CDR1 is KGHSH, CDR2 LQKENI, per germline. This CDR3 contains 17 residues. The CDR3 DNA follows: TGTGCCAGCTCACCACCGTCAGGACAAAATAGCAATCAGCCCCAGCATTTT. It is translated as CASSPPSGQNSNQPQHF.

This clone came up a few times. This chain uses TRBV10-3 with TRBJ2-1; weak D call: TRBD2 (5 bases). This CDR3 has 14 amino acids. The V end was cut by 3 bases, the J end by 2 bases, with 8 bases between. Germline V gene sequence: CDR1 ENHRY, CDR2 SYGVKD. CDR3 DNA: TGTGCCATCAGTGATACGGGGACCTACAATGAGCAGTTCTTC. Protein sequence: CAISDTGTYNEQFF.

The J gene is TRBJ2-3, the V gene TRBV4-1, with D maybe TRBD2 (6 bases). Germline lookup yields CDR1 MGHRA and CDR2 YSYEKL. V lost 4 bases, J lost 4 bases, and 24 bases lay in between. This CDR3 region has 18 residues. In DNA, the CDR3 is TGCGCCAGCAGCCCAAAACCCACGGCCGGGACTGGGGCAGATACGCAGTATTTT. This sequence encodes CASSPKPTAGTGADTQYF.

This chain connects TRBV18 to TRBJ1-2; D is unresolved. The germline CDR1 and CDR2 sequences are KGHSH and LQKENI. The CDR3 runs to 16 residues. V shed 3 bases and J shed 6 bases, with 20 bases lying between them. The chain's CDR3 is CASSPPMESVSHGYTF. CDR3 DNA: TGTGCCAGCTCACCGCCGATGGAGTCGGTCTCTCATGGCTACACCTTC.

This clone was seen a handful of times. The chain is built from TRBV5-1 and TRBJ2-7; a possible D gene is TRBD1 (6 bases). Germline V gene sequence: CDR1 SGHRS, CDR2 YFSETQ. V was shortened by 4 bases and J by 10 bases, with 15 bases between the two germline ends. This CDR3 is built from 12 residues. The CDR3 DNA reads as TGCGCCAGCAGCCCAAACCAGGGGAATCAGTACGTC. This sequence encodes CASSPNQGNQYV.

This sequence joins TRBV6-6 and TRBJ1-2; D may be TRBD1 (6 bases). Germline loops: CDR1 MNHNY, CDR2 SVGAGI (reference sequence). This CDR3 region has 14 residues. V was clipped by 2 bases and J by 2 bases, with 9 bases between them. In DNA form, the CDR3 reads TGTGCCAGCAGTTACACGACAGGCAACTATGGCTACACCTTC. Amino acid sequence: CASSYTTGNYGYTF.

This clone was observed a few times. J is TRBJ2-5 and V is TRBV27, with TRBD1 matching 8 bases. CDR3 length: 13 amino acids. The J segment lost 4 bases and the V segment lost 8 bases, leaving 6 bases of the junction unmatched. Germline lookup yields CDR1 MNHEY and CDR2 SMNVEV (reference sequence). The CDR3 reads CASGQGSGETQYF. In DNA, the CDR3 is TGTGCCAGCGGACAGGGTTCCGGAGAGACCCAGTACTTC.

This clone was detected a few times. The CDR3 DNA reads as TGTGCCAGCAGCAAGAGGCCACCCCCCGACGAGCAGTACTTC. Residues: CASSKRPPPDEQYF. The rearrangement joins TRBV5-4 to TRBJ2-7; D gene unclear. CDR1 and CDR2 (germline): SGHNT, YYREEE (reference sequence). The V gene lost 4 bases and the J gene lost 5 bases, with 16 bases spanning the gap. This CDR3 is built from 14 residues.

The gene calls are TRBV19 and TRBJ2-3; possible D gene TRBD2, 6 bases. Germline CDR1 reads LNHDA; CDR2 reads SQIVND (reference sequence). V was clipped by 6 bases and J by 9 bases, with 13 bases between them. The CDR3 consists of 12 residues. The CDR3 reads CASSRDSHTQYF. The CDR3 coding sequence is TGTGCCAGTAGCCGGGACTCCCACACGCAGTATTTT.

This chain links TRBV9 with TRBJ2-5; the match to TRBD1 covers 7 bases. Unmatched junction bases numbered 9, after V lost 0 bases and J lost 4 bases. The CDR3 has 16 amino acids. CDR1 SGDLS and CDR2 YYNGEE come from the germline V gene. The CDR3 nucleotides are TGTGCCAGCAGCGTAGGGCCGGGACAGATGGGAGAGACCCAGTACTTC. This codes for CASSVGPGQMGETQYF.

The gene calls are TRBV9 and TRBJ1-6; the match to TRBD1 covers 7 bases. V dropped 0 bases and J dropped 10; count of bases not matched to a gene: 4. CDR1 and CDR2 from the germline V gene are SGDLS and YYNGEE. CDR3 length equals 14 residues. Here the CDR3 reads CASSVEQGSSPLHF. The CDR3 DNA follows: TGTGCCAGCAGCGTAGAACAGGGGAGCTCACCCCTCCACTTT. The complete variable domain, with remaining parts taken from reference TRBV9 and TRBJ1-6, reads DSGVTQTPKHLITATGQRVTLRCSPRSGDLSVYWYQQSLDQGLQFLIQYYNGEERAKGNILERFSAQQFPDLHSELNLSSLELGDSALYFCASSVEQGSSPLHFGNGTRLTVT.

The CDR3 nucleotides are TGCGCCAGCAGCTTCGGCAGGGGGGATAGGGACACTGAAGCTTTCTTT. It yields the protein CASSFGRGDRDTEAFF. This chain links TRBV5-1 with TRBJ1-1, with 7 nucleotides matching TRBD1. There are 16 residues in the CDR3. Trimming removed 2 bases from V and 3 bases from J; junction bases left unmatched: 10. Germline assignment: CDR1 SGHRS and CDR2 YFSETQ. The entire variable domain, with the rest obtained from reference TRBV5-1 and TRBJ1-1, is as follows: KAGVTQTPRYLIKTRGQQVTLSCSPISGHRSVSWYQQTPGQGLQFLFEYFSETQRNKGNFPGRFSGRQFSNSRSEMNVSTLELGDSALYLCASSFGRGDRDTEAFFGQGTRLTVV.

The J gene is TRBJ1-5, the V gene TRBV28, with no clear D. The germline V and J ends were trimmed by 6 bases and 4 bases, with 19 bases remaining between them. This CDR3 contains 16 residues. CDR1 MDHEN and CDR2 SYDVKM come from the germline V gene. CDR3 sequence (DNA): TGTGCCAGCAGAAGAGGGTCCCAAAGTACAAATCAGCCCCAGCATTTT. Its translation is CASRRGSQSTNQPQHF.

The chain's CDR3 is CASSQVRGNTEAFF. The CDR3 DNA sequence: TGCGCCAGCAGCCAAGTTAGAGGGAACACTGAAGCTTTCTTT. The chain links TRBV4-3 to TRBJ1-1; D gene unclear. Germline values: CDR1 LGHNA, CDR2 YSLEER. Trimming took 1 base from V and 1 from J, leaving 7 bases between them. This CDR3 comprises 14 residues.

This chain joins TRBV10-2 and TRBJ2-5, with TRBD2 identical over 7 bases. This CDR3 spans 13 amino acids. Germline values: CDR1 WSHSY, CDR2 SAAADI. J was trimmed by 2 bases and V by 11 bases; bases with no gene match: 8. The CDR3 sequence: CAAWTRGQETQYF. DNA of the CDR3: TGCGCCGCCTGGACTAGAGGACAAGAGACCCAGTACTTC.

J is TRBJ1-6 and V is TRBV6-5, with TRBD1 matching 7 bases. With 5 bases clipped from V and 9 bases from J, the junction kept 7 bases outside the gene matches. This CDR3 is built from 14 residues. CDR1 and CDR2 from the germline V gene are MNHEY and SVGAGI. The CDR3 DNA sequence: TGTGCCAGCAGTCGAACAGGGGTGGGTTCACCCCTCCACTTT. Residues: CASSRTGVGSPLHF.

The chain employs TRBV7-9 and TRBJ2-5, with TRBD2 identical over 10 bases. J lost 0 bases, V lost 11 bases, and 12 bases had no gene match. CDR1 and CDR2 from the germline V gene are SEHNR and FQNEAQ (reference sequence). The CDR3 spans 16 residues. The CDR3 here is CAEGRSGGTYQETQYF. Here the CDR3 DNA reads TGTGCCGAAGGACGTAGCGGGGGGACTTACCAAGAGACCCAGTACTTC.

This CDR3 reads CASSLFPGDDEKLFF. The CDR3 nucleotides read TGTGCCAGCAGCTTGTTTCCGGGGGACGATGAAAAACTGTTTTTT. J is TRBJ1-4 and V is TRBV5-6; a weak D match, TRBD1 (5 bases). V was trimmed by 1 base and J by 6 bases, leaving 13 bases between them. This CDR3 is 15 amino acids long. Germline CDR1 reads SGHDT; CDR2 reads YYEEEE.

The chain couples TRBV5-5 to TRBJ1-4, with D possibly being TRBD1 (6 bases). The CDR3 loop spans 15 amino acids. V gave up 0 bases and J gave up 4 bases, with 10 bases separating them. Germline V lookup: CDR1 SGHKS, CDR2 YYEKEE (reference sequence). The CDR3 DNA reads TGTGCCAGCAGCTTGGTACAGGGAATTAATGAAAAACTGTTTTTT. Translation gives CASSLVQGINEKLFF.

The chain links TRBV18 to TRBJ2-1; D gene uncertain. CDR3 length: 14 amino acids. V shed 4 bases and J shed 0 bases, with 7 bases lying between them. CDR1 KGHSH and CDR2 LQKENI come from the germline V gene. CDR3 protein: CASSLQSSYNEQFF. Written as DNA, the CDR3 is TGTGCCAGCTCACTACAGAGCTCCTACAATGAGCAGTTCTTC.

The V call is TRBV18, the J call TRBJ2-7; D call uncertain. V gave up 1 base and J gave up 3 bases, with 7 bases separating them. Germline CDR1 KGHSH, CDR2 LQKENI. The CDR3 spans 13 residues. The CDR3 loop reads CASSPHKDYEQYV. In nucleotides, the CDR3 is TGTGCCAGCTCACCACACAAGGACTACGAGCAGTACGTC.

The chain joins TRBV28 to TRBJ2-5; 8 nucleotides agree with TRBD2. V trimming: 3 bases; J trimming: 5 bases; junction bases outside the gene matches: 8. The CDR3 spans 15 residues. Germline CDR1 and CDR2: MDHEN and SYDVKM. The DNA of the CDR3 is TGTGCCAGCAGTTTTGGCTTCGGGAGGGATGAGACCCAGTACTTC. Translated, it gives CASSFGFGRDETQYF. Full variable domain (outside the CDR3, taken from reference TRBV28 and TRBJ2-5): DVKVTQSSRYLVKRTGEKVFLECVQDMDHENMFWYRQDPGLGLRLIYFSYDVKMKEKGDIPEGYSVSREKKERFSLILESASTNQTSMYLCASSFGFGRDETQYFGPGTRLLVL.

The rearrangement joins TRBV27 to TRBJ2-5, with D maybe TRBD2 (7 bases). Germline V gives CDR1 MNHEY, CDR2 SMNVEV (reference sequence). V shed 2 bases and J shed 5 bases, with 15 bases lying between them. The CDR3 runs to 15 residues. CDR3 coding DNA: TGTGCCAGCAGTTTAGGACTCAGGGGAGGGGAGACCCAGTACTTC. Protein product: CASSLGLRGGETQYF.

In its sample, this clone was seen a few times. V usage is TRBV7-8 and J usage is TRBJ2-3, with 9 positions matching TRBD1. V was pared by 4 bases and J by 3 bases, with 11 bases of the junction left unmatched. This CDR3 contains 17 residues. From germline, CDR1 is SGHVS and CDR2 FQNEAQ. CDR3 sequence (DNA): TGTGCCAGCAGCTCCAGACTGGGACAGGGTTGGACAGATACGCAGTATTTT. Translating it yields CASSSRLGQGWTDTQYF. Based on the CDR3 plus reference TRBV7-8 and TRBJ2-3, the full variable domain is GAGVSQSPRYKVAKRGQDVALRCDPISGHVSLFWYQQALGQGPEFLTYFQNEAQLDKSGLPSDRFFAERPEGSVSTLKIQRTQQEDSAVYLCASSSRLGQGWTDTQYFGPGTRLTVL.

V is TRBV5-4 and J is TRBJ2-5; 11 bases fit TRBD2. Trimming at V came to 4 bases and at J to 4 bases, leaving 9 bases not matched to a gene. From germline, CDR1 is SGHNT and CDR2 YYREEE (reference sequence). The CDR3 runs 16 residues. CDR3 protein: CASSQPLAGASETQYF. The CDR3 region has the DNA TGTGCCAGCAGCCAACCACTAGCGGGGGCCTCAGAGACCCAGTACTTC.

V and J are TRBV2 and TRBJ2-7, with TRBD2 matching 7 bases. CDR3 length: 14 residues. Germline V gives CDR1 SNHLY, CDR2 FYNNEI. J was trimmed by 9 bases and V by 2 bases; bases with no gene match: 10. The CDR3 bases are TGTGCCAGCAGTGAACGGGACTACCCCTTTGGGCAGTACGTC. It encodes CASSERDYPFGQYV.

V is TRBV5-1 and J is TRBJ1-1, with 8 bases fitting TRBD1. The CDR3 is made up of 13 amino acids. Unmatched junction bases numbered 2, after V lost 4 bases and J lost 3 bases. Germline values: CDR1 SGHRS, CDR2 YFSETQ. Here the CDR3 DNA reads TGCGCCAGCAGCGCGGACAGGGACACTGAAGCTTTCTTT. This sequence encodes CASSADRDTEAFF.

V usage is TRBV6-1 and J usage is TRBJ2-7, with D perhaps matching TRBD1 (5 bases). V was clipped by 2 bases and J by 2 bases, with 13 bases between them. Germline V lookup: CDR1 MNHNS, CDR2 SASEGT. The CDR3 totals 15 residues. The DNA of the CDR3 is TGTGCCAGCAGTGAAATAGGGGTCCCTCCCTACGAGCAGTACGTC. Protein: CASSEIGVPPYEQYV.

V usage is TRBV7-2 and J usage is TRBJ1-2, with 8 bases fitting TRBD1. The CDR3 spans 14 residues. V lost 1 base, J lost 6 bases, and 4 bases stayed unmatched. Looked up from germline, CDR1 is SGHTA and CDR2 is FQGNSA. CDR3 region: CASSLVSGGDGYTF. CDR3 nucleotide sequence: TGTGCCAGCAGCTTAGTTTCAGGGGGCGATGGCTACACCTTC.